A selection of T cell receptor beta chains follows, all from one sample in a study of identical twins. TCRdb analysed the 5' RACE reads with MiXCR anew, one entry per CDR3 protein. The sample has fewer than 500,000 distinct CDR3 sequences, roughly 24% seen once; the top ten hold 2.5% to 3.5%. This sample also appeared in a second study, on T cells expressing NK-cell markers.

The specimen sequenced was CD4+ T cells sorted from blood. Receptors originate from a woman under 30 in good health. CDR3s include the opening cysteine and the closing phenylalanine or tryptophan. D genes are given only for firm matches. Expanded clones are given a class, and other clones once, few, many or no size at all.

D gene: .; clone size: .; J gene: TRBJ1-5; V gene: TRBV5-5; CDR3 protein: CASSPRAGAGQPQHF; CDR3 DNA: TGTGCCAGCAGCCCCAGGGCGGGGGCAGGGCAGCCCCAGCATTTT
D gene: TRBD1; clone size: .; J gene: TRBJ1-4; V gene: TRBV5-1; CDR3 protein: CASSRGGGYEKLFF; CDR3 DNA: TGCGCCAGCAGTCGAGGGGGCGGATATGAAAAACTGTTTTTT
D gene: TRBD2; clone size: many; J gene: TRBJ2-3; V gene: TRBV20-1; CDR3 protein: CSAQTSGRGTQYF; CDR3 DNA: TGCAGTGCTCAGACTAGCGGGAGGGGTACGCAGTATTTT
D gene: .; clone size: few; J gene: TRBJ1-1; V gene: TRBV12-3/TRBV12-4; CDR3 protein: CASSLRFTEAFF; CDR3 DNA: TGTGCCAGCAGTTTAAGGTTCACTGAAGCTTTCTTT
D gene: .; clone size: few; J gene: TRBJ1-1; V gene: TRBV11-2; CDR3 protein: CASSPVTGAFF; CDR3 DNA: TGTGCCAGCAGCCCCGTAACTGGAGCTTTCTTT
D gene: .; clone size: many; J gene: TRBJ1-4; V gene: TRBV29-1; CDR3 protein: CSVAEVTTNEKLFF; CDR3 DNA: TGCAGCGTCGCCGAAGTAACAACTAATGAAAAACTGTTTTTT
D gene: .; clone size: .; J gene: TRBJ1-1; V gene: TRBV10-3; CDR3 protein: CAGKGEGTEAFF; CDR3 DNA: TGTGCCGGCAAGGGGGAGGGCACTGAAGCTTTCTTT
D gene: .; clone size: .; J gene: TRBJ1-2; V gene: TRBV7-6; CDR3 protein: CATTGLRNYGYTF; CDR3 DNA: TGTGCCACCACAGGACTAAGGAACTATGGCTACACCTTC
D gene: TRBD1; clone size: few; J gene: TRBJ2-3; V gene: TRBV7-2; CDR3 protein: CASSADRSTYTQYF; CDR3 DNA: TGTGCCAGCAGCGCGGACAGGAGCACATATACGCAGTATTTT
D gene: TRBD2; clone size: few; J gene: TRBJ2-1; V gene: TRBV6-1; CDR3 protein: CASQGLALLSSYNEQFF; CDR3 DNA: TGTGCCAGCCAGGGACTAGCGCTATTAAGCTCCTACAATGAGCAGTTCTTC
D gene: TRBD1; clone size: .; J gene: TRBJ1-5; V gene: TRBV20-1; CDR3 protein: CSARTGTSNQPQHF; CDR3 DNA: TGCAGTGCTAGGACAGGGACCAGCAATCAGCCCCAGCATTTT
D gene: .; clone size: .; J gene: TRBJ1-1; V gene: TRBV7-9; CDR3 protein: CASSLAKLEAFF; CDR3 DNA: TGTGCCAGCAGCTTGGCAAAGCTCGAAGCTTTCTTT
D gene: .; clone size: .; J gene: TRBJ2-1; V gene: TRBV20-1; CDR3 protein: CSAFSSRLSYNEQFF; CDR3 DNA: TGCAGTGCCTTCTCTTCAAGACTATCCTACAATGAGCAGTTCTTC
D gene: .; clone size: .; J gene: TRBJ1-3; V gene: TRBV7-2; CDR3 protein: CASSLEGGGTIYF; CDR3 DNA: TGTGCCAGCAGCTTAGAAGGGGGGGGCACCATATATTTT